The clone carrying this T cell receptor (beta chain) was observed a handful of times. What it binds is unknown. The CDR3 loop spans 12 amino acids. CDR1 MNHEY and CDR2 SVGEGT come from the germline V gene. The V end was cut by 6 bases, the J end by 1 base, with 7 bases between. TCRdb fed the reads into MiXCR, producing one record per CDR3 protein. The data contain about 920,000 distinct CDR3 sequences, less than 35% of them singletons. The sample comes from a study of T cell repertoires in cytomegalovirus infection. Notes on the study in general: HLA-C-restricted CMV clonotypes gave the most frequent clonotype in two of eight donors.

This chain uses TRBV6-2 or TRBV6-3 with TRBJ2-7; D uncertain. This specimen was cultured CD8+ T cells from PBMCs, taken from culture after CMV antigen stimulation. This TCR came from a human donor in good health (CMV status not recorded). Some clones in this sample may be carry-over from other donors' samples. The DNA for the CDR3 is TGTGCCAGCAGGACGGTTTCCTACGAGCAGTACGTC. Its protein is CASRTVSYEQYV.